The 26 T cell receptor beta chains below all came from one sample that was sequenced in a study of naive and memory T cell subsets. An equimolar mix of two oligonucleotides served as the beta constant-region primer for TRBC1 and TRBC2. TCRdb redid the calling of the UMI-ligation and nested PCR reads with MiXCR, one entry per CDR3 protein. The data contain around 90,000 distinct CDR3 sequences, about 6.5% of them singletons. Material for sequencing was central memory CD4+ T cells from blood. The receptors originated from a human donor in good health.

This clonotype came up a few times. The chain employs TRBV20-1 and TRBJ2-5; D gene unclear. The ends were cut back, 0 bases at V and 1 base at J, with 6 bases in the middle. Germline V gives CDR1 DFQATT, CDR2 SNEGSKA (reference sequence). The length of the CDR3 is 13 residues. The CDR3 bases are TGCAGTGCTAGAGATCATCCCCAAGAGACCCAGTACTTC. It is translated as CSARDHPQETQYF.

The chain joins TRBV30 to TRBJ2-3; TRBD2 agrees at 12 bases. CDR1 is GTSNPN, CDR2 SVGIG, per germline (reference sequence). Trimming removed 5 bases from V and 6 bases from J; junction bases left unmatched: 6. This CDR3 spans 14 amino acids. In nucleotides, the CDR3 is TGTGCCTGGCGACTAGCGGGGGCTTCGGATACGCAGTATTTT. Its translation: CAWRLAGASDTQYF.

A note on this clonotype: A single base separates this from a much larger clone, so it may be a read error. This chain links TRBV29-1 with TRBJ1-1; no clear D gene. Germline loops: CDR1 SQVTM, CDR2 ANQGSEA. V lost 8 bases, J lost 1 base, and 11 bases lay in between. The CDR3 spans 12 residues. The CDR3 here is CSLGRGNTEAFF. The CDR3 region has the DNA TGCAGCCTTGGGAGAGGGAACACTGAAGCTTTCTTT.

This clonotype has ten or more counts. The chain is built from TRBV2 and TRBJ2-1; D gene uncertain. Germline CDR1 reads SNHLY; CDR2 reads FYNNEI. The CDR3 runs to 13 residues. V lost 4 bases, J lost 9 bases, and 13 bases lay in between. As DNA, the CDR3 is TGTGCCAGCAGTGTACTGTTAGTTAGTGAGCAGTTCTTC. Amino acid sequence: CASSVLLVSEQFF. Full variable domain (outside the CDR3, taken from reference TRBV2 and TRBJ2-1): EPEVTQTPSHQVTQMGQEVILRCVPISNHLYFYWYRQILGQKVEFLVSFYNNEISEKSEIFDDQFSVERPDGSNFTLKIRSTKLEDSAMYFCASSVLLVSEQFFGPGTRLTVL.

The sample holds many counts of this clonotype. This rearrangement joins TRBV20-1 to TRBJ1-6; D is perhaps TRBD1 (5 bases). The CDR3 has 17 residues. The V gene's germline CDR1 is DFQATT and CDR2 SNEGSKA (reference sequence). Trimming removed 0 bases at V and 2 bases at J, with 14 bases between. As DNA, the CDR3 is TGCAGTGCTAGAGATGAGGGCAGGGTAACCTATAATTCACCCCTCCACTTT. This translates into CSARDEGRVTYNSPLHF.

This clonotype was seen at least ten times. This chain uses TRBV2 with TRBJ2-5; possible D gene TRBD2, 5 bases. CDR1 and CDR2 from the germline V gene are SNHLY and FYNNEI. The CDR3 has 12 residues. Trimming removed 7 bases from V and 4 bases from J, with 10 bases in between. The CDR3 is CASTARAETQYF. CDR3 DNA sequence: TGTGCCAGCACTGCGCGGGCAGAGACCCAGTACTTC.

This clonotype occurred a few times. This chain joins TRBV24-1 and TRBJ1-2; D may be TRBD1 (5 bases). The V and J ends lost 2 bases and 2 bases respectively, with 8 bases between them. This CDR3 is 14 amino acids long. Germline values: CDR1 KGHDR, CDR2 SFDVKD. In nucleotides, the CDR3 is TGTGCCACCAGTGATTGGGACCGGAACTATGGCTACACCTTC. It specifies CATSDWDRNYGYTF.

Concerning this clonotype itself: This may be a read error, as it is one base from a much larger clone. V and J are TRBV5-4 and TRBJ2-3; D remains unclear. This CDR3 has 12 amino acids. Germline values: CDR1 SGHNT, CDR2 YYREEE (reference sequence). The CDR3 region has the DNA TGTGCTCTTGGTAGGGGCACAGATACGCAGTATTTT. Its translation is CALGRGTDTQYF. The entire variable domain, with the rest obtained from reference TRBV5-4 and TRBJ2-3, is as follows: ETGVTQSPTHLIKTRGQQVTLRCSSQSGHNTVSWYQQALGQGPQFIFQYYREEENGRGNFPPRFSGLQFPNYSSELNVNALELDDSALYLCALGRGTDTQYFGPGTRLTVL.

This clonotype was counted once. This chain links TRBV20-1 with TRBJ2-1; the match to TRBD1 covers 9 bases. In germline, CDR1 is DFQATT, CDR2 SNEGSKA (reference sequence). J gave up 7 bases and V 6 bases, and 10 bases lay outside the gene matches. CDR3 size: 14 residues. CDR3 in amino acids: CSAYRGLNWNEQFF. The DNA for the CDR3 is TGCAGTGCGTACAGGGGGCTGAATTGGAATGAGCAGTTCTTC.

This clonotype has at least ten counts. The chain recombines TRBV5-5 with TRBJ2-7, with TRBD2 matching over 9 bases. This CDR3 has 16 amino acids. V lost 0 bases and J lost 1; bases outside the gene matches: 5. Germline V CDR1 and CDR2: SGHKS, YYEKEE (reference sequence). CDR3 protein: CASSLVPSGNSYEQYF. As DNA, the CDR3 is TGTGCCAGCAGCTTGGTTCCTAGCGGGAATTCCTACGAGCAGTACTTC.

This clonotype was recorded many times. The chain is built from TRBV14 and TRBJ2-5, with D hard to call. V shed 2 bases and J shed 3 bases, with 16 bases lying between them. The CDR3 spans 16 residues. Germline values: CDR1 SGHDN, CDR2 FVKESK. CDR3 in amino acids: CASSQLGRATKETQYF. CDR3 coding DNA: TGTGCCAGCAGCCAATTAGGCAGAGCAACGAAAGAGACCCAGTACTTC.

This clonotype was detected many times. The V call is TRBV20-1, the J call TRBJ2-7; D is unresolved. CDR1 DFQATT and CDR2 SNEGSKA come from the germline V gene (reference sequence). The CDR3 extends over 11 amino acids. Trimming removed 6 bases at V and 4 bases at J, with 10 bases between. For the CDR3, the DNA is TGCAGTGCCAACGACATGTACGAGCAGTACTTC. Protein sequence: CSANDMYEQYF.

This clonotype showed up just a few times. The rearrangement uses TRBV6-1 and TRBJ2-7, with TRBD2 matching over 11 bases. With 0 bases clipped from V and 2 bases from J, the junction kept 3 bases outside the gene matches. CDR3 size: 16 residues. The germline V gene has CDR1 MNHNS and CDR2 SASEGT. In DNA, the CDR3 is TGTGCCAGCAGTGAAGCGACTAGCGGGGCGACCTACGAGCAGTACTTC. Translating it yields CASSEATSGATYEQYF.

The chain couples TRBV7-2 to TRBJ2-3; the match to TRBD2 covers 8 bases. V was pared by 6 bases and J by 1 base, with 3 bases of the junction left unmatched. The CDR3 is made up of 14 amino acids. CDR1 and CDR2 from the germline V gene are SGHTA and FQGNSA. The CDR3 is CASRLAGGTDTQYF. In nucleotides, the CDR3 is TGTGCCAGCAGGCTAGCGGGCGGCACAGATACGCAGTATTTT.

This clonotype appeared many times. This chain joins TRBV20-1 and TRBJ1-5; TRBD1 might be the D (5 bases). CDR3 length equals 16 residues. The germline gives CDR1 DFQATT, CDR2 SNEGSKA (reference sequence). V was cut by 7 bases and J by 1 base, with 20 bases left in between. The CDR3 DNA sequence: TGCAGTGTACTAGGTCCCAGGGACTTCAGCAATCAGCCCCAGCATTTT. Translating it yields CSVLGPRDFSNQPQHF.

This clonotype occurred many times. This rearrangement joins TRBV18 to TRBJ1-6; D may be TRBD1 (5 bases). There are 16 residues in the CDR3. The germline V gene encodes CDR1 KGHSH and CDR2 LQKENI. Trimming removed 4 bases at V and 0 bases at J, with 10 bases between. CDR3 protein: CASSQQALSYNSPLHF. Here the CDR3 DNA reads TGTGCCAGCTCACAACAGGCGCTCTCCTATAATTCACCCCTCCACTTT.

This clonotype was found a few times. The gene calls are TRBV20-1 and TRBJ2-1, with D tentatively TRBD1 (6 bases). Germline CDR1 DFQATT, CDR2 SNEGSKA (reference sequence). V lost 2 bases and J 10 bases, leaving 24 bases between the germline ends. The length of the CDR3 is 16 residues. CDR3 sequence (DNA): TGCAGTGCTAGACACATTGAGGAGCCTAAGAGGGGGGAGCAGTTCTTC. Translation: CSARHIEEPKRGEQFF.

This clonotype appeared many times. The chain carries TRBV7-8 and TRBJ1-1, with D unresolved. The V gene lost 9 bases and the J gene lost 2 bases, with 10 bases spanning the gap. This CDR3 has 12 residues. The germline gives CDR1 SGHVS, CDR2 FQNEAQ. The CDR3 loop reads CASSIVNTEAFF. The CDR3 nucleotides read TGTGCCAGTTCCATCGTTAACACTGAAGCTTTCTTT.

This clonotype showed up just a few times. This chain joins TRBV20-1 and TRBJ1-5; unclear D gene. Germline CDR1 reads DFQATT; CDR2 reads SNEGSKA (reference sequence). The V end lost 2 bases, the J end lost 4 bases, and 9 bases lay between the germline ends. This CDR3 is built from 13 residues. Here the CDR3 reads CSARLDRNQPQHF. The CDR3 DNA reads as TGCAGTGCTAGACTCGACCGGAATCAGCCCCAGCATTTT.

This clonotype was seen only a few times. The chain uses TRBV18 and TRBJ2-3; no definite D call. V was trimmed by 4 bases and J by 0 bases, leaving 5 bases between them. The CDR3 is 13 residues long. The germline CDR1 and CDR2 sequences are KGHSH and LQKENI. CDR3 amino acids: CASSRPSTDTQYF. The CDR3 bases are TGTGCCAGCTCACGACCAAGCACAGATACGCAGTATTTT.

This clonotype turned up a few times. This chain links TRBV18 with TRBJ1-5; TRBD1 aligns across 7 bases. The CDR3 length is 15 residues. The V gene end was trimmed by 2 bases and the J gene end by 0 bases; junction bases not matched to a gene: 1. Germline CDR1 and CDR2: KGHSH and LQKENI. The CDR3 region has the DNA TGTGCCAGCTCACCAGGGACAGATAGCAATCAGCCCCAGCATTTT. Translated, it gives CASSPGTDSNQPQHF.

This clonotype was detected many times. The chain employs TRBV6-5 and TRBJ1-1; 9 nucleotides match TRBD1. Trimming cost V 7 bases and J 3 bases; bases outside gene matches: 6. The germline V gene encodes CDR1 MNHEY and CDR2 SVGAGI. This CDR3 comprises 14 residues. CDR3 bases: TGTGCCAGCAACACCGGGACAGGGCACACTGAAGCTTTCTTT. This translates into CASNTGTGHTEAFF.

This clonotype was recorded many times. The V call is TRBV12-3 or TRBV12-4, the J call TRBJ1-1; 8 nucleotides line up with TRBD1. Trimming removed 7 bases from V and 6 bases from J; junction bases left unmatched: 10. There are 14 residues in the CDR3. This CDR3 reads CASKQDRGRAEAFF. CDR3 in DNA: TGTGCCAGCAAACAAGACAGGGGACGGGCTGAAGCTTTCTTT.

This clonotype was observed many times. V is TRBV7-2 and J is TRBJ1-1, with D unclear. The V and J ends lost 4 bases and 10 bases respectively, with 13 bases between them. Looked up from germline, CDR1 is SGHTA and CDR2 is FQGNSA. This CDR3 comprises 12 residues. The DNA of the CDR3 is TGTGCCAGCAGCTCCGACTCGGCCACAGCTTTCTTT. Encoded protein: CASSSDSATAFF.

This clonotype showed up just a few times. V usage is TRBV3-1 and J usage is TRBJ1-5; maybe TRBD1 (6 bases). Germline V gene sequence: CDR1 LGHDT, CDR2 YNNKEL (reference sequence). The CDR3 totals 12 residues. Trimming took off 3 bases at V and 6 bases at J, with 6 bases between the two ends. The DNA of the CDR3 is TGTGCCAGCAGCCAGGGGGCTCAGCCCCAGCATTTT. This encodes CASSQGAQPQHF.

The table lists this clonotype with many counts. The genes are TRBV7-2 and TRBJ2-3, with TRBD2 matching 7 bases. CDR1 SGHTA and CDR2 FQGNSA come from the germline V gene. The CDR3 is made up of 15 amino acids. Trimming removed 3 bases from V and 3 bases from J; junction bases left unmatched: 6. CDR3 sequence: CASSFGRAGTDTQYF. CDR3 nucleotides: TGTGCCAGCAGCTTCGGGAGAGCGGGGACAGATACGCAGTATTTT.